This TCR beta chain was retrieved from a study of TIL therapy for anti-PD-1-resistant metastatic lung cancer. Study summary: By whole-exome sequencing, median non-synonymous tumor mutation burden was roughly 1.6 mutations per megabase. Study-wide points: After infusion, TIL clonotypes partly replaced peripheral T cells and declined over months.

The time point is: pre-treatment sample, taken before nivolumab and TIL therapy. Sequencing used immunoSEQ v3. Profiled with immunoSEQ multiplex PCR; TCRdb holds only in-frame clones, not every one. The sample holds more than 55,000 clones; roughly 69% are singletons and the top ten take over 6.5%. Turning to this clone: Its antigen remains unidentified.

Looked up from germline, CDR1 is MNHNS and CDR2 is SASEGT. Trimming took 6 bases from V and 5 from J, leaving 17 bases between them. CDR3 length equals 15 residues. This material consisted of blood, taken at baseline. This clonotype was sampled from a person between 30 and 79 years old with non-small cell lung cancer. The chain combines TRBV6-1 with TRBJ2-1; TRBD1 is a possible D gene (6 bases). The CDR3 coding sequence is TGTGCCAGCAGGGACCAGGGGTGGGCAGACAATGAGCAGTTCTTC. Translated, it gives CASRDQGWADNEQFF.